This entry describes one T cell receptor (beta chain). Its antigen specificity is not known. Within one base of it there is no much larger clone, and no base qualities were kept. The data derive from a study of OX40 agonist ivuxolimab in advanced cancers. With respect to the entire study: Ivuxolimab was an agonistic, fully human IgG2 monoclonal antibody directed against OX40 (CD134), a costimulatory receptor. A male proportion of around 80% and a mean age of approximately 58 years, ranging from about 20 to 79, were recorded for the dose-escalation cohort. Intravenous ivuxolimab was administered to patients every 2 weeks at six dose levels: 0.01, 0.1, 0.3, 1.5, 3 and 10 mg/kg. Partial responses were achieved by three dose-escalation patients, of whom one had hepatocellular carcinoma and two had cutaneous melanoma. The point of sequencing TCRbeta in the periphery was to test whether ivuxolimab changed TCR sequence diversity and drove clonal T-cell expansion. The paper reports the monotherapy dose-escalation portion (N of about 51 patients) of the phase I ivuxolimab trial. Prior anti-PD-1, anti-PD-L1 or anti-CTLA-4 therapy was permitted, and checkpoint inhibitors had been received by less than 45% of dose-escalation patients. Of the approximately 53 patients in dose escalation, about 19 had hepatocellular carcinoma, about 15 had melanoma, 9 had renal cell carcinoma and 9 had head and neck cancer. Broad study findings and their caveats: At doses of 0.1 to 3.0 mg/kg, clonal expansion of both CD4+ and CD8+ T cells in blood was seen between baseline and week 6. The antigen specificity of the clonally expanded peripheral T cells was not determined. After ivuxolimab, expanded clones were on average more numerous among CD8+ T cells than among CD4+ T cells. Partial responders in the 0.1-3.0 mg/kg groups had among the lowest normalized peripheral clonal expansion, especially among CD8+ T cells. Low levels of normalized T-cell clonal expansion were also seen in some patients who did not respond.

Patients with a history of autoimmune disease or receiving systemic immunosuppression were excluded from the trial. Peripheral blood for TCR sequencing was drawn from every dose cohort at baseline, at cycle 4 day 1 and at cycle 7 day 1. The samples were drawn from a first-in-human, open-label, multicenter phase I dose-escalation trial of ivuxolimab. Adults with locally advanced or metastatic melanoma, renal cell carcinoma, hepatocellular carcinoma or head and neck squamous cell carcinoma were enrolled in the trial. CD4+ and CD8+ T cells were sorted separately from peripheral blood before TCR sequencing. Genomic DNA was isolated from the sorted cells so that the TCRbeta CDR3 region could be sequenced. The immunoSEQ Assay was used for sequencing of TCRbeta CDR3 regions. The source is immuneACCESS, and TCRdb retained only in-frame sequences with V and J called. Part of the clones is not carried over; for the studies checked, unresolved V genes explain less than half of this, and the remainder is unexplained. This sample lists just under 75,000 clones; approximately 92% were detected once. The top ten clones comprise under 0.6% of the sample.

The sequence came from an adult with an advanced solid tumor such as melanoma, head and neck, liver or kidney cancer. This material consisted of CD4+ or CD8+ T cells sorted from blood, taken in a trial of the OX40 agonist ivuxolimab.

The sequence in DNA is TGCAGCGTTGAATTGCTAGTCCAAGAGACCCAGTACTTC. This gives the protein CSVELLVQETQYF. The chain is assembled from TRBV29-1 and TRBJ2-5; the D gene identity is not certain. V loses 2 bases of germline sequence and J loses 1 base, and the interval between the two ends is 8 bases. Reading from cysteine to phenylalanine, the CDR3 counts 13 amino acids. Of all the DNA, just the CDR3 is kept, 39 bases in frame from base 1. Per the germline V gene, SQVTM is the CDR1 and ANQGSEA is the CDR2.